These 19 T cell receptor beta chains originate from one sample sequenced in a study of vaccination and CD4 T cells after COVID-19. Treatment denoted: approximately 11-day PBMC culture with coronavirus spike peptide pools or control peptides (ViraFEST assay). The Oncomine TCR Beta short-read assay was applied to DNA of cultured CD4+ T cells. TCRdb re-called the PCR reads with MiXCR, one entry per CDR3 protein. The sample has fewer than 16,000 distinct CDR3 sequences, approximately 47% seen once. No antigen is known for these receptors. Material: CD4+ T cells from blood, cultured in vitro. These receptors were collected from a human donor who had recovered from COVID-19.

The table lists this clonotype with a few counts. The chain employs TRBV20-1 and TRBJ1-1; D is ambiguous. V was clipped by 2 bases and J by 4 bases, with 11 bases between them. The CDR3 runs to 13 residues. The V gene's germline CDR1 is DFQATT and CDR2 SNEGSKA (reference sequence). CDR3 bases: TGCAGTGCTAGATCCCCAGACGGCACTGAAGCTTTCTTT. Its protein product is CSARSPDGTEAFF.

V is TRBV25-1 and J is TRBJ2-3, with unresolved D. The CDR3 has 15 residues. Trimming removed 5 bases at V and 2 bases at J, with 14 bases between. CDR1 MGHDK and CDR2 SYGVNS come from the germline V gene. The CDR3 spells CASSPWRQTTDTQYF. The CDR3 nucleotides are TGTGCCAGCAGTCCCTGGCGGCAGACCACAGATACGCAGTATTTT.

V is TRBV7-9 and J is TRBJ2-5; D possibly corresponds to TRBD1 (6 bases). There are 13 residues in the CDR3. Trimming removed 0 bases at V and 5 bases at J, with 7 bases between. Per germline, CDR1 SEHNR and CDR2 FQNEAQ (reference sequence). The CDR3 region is CASSLAGAETQYF. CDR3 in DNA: TGTGCCAGCAGCTTAGCGGGGGCGGAGACCCAGTACTTC.

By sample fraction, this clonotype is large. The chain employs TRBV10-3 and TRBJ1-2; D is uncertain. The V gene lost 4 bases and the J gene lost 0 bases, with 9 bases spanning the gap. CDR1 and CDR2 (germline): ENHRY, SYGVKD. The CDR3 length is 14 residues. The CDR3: CAISAKKTNYGYTF. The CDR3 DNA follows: TGTGCCATCAGTGCGAAGAAAACTAACTATGGCTACACCTTC.

DNA for the CDR3: TGCAGTGCGGAAGAGGTCACAGGGACTAGCGGCGAGCAGTACTTC. Translating it yields CSAEEVTGTSGEQYF. V and J are TRBV20-1 and TRBJ2-7; 11 bases are a match to TRBD2. Germline CDR1 and CDR2: DFQATT and SNEGSKA (reference sequence). CDR3 length: 15 residues. V lost 6 bases, J lost 6 bases, and 13 bases stayed unmatched.

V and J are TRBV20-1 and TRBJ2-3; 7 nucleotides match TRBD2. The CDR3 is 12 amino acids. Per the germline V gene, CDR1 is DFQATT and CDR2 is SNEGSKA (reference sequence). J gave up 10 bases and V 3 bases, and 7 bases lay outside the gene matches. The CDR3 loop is CSARRREAAQYF. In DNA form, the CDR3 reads TGCAGTGCTAGGCGACGGGAGGCGGCGCAGTATTTT.

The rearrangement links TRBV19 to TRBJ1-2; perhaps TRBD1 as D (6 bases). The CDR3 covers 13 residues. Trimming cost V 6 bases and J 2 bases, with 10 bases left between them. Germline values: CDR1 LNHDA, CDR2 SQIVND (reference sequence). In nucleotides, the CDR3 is TGTGCCAGTAGATTAGACAGGAACTATGGCTACACCTTC. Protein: CASRLDRNYGYTF. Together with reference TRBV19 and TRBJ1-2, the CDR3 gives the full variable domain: DGGITQSPKYLFRKEGQNVTLSCEQNLNHDAMYWYRQDPGQGLRLIYYSQIVNDFQKGDIAEGYSVSREKKESFPLTVTSAQKNPTAFYLCASRLDRNYGYTFGSGTRLTVV.

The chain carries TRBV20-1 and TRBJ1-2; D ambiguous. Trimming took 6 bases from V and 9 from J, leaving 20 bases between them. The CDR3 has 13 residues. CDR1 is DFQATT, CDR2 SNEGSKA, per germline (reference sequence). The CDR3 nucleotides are TGCAGTGCACTGAACGGCGGCCAGCGTAGCTACACCTTC. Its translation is CSALNGGQRSYTF.

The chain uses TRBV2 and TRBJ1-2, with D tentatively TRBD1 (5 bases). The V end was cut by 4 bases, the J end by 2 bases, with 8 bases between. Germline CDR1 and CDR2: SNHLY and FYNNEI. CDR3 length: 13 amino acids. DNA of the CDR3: TGTGCCAGCAGTGCAGGGCCCAACTATGGCTACACCTTC. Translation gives CASSAGPNYGYTF.

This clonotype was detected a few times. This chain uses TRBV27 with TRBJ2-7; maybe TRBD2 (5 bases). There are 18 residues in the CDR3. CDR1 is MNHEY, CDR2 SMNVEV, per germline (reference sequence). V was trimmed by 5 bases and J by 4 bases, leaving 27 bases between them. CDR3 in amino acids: CASSPRLDLNRGRYEQYF. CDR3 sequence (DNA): TGTGCCAGCAGTCCGCGATTGGACCTAAATCGGGGAAGGTACGAGCAGTACTTC.

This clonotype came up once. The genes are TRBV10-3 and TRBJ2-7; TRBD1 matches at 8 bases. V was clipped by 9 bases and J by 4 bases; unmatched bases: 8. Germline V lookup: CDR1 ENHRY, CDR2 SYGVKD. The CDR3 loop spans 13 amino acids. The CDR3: CAIGPDREYEQYF. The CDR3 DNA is TGTGCCATTGGACCGGACAGGGAGTACGAGCAGTACTTC.

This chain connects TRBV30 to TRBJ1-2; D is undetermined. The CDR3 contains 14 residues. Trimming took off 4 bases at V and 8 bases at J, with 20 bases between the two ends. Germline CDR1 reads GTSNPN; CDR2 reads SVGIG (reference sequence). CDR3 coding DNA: TGTGCCTGGACCGAAACAGAAGGGTTCGGCGGCTACACCTTC. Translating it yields CAWTETEGFGGYTF.

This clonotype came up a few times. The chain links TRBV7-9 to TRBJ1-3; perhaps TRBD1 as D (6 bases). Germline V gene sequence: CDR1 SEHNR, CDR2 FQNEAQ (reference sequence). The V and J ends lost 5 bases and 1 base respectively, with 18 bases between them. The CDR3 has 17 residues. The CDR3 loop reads CASSNTGSRSSGNTIYF. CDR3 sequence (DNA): TGTGCCAGCAGCAATACAGGGAGTAGGAGTTCTGGAAACACCATATATTTT. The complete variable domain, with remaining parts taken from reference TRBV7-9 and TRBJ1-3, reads DTGVSQNPRHKITKRGQNVTFRCDPISEHNRLYWYRQTLGQGPEFLTYFQNEAQLEKSRLLSDRFSAERPKGSFSTLEIQRTEQGDSAMYLCASSNTGSRSSGNTIYFGEGSWLTVV.

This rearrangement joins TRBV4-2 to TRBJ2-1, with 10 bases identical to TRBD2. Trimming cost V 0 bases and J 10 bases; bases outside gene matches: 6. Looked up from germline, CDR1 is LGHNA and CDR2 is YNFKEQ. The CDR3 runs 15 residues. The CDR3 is CASSQDASGRGEQFF. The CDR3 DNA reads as TGTGCCAGCAGCCAAGATGCTAGCGGGAGAGGAGAGCAGTTCTTC.

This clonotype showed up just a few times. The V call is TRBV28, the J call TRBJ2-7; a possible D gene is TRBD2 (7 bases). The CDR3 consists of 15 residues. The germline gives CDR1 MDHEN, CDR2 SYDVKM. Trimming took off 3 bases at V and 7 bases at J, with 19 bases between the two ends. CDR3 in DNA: TGTGCCAGCAGTTTGGGGGGGGCCCGGGAGCGTGAGCAGTACTTC. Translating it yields CASSLGGAREREQYF.

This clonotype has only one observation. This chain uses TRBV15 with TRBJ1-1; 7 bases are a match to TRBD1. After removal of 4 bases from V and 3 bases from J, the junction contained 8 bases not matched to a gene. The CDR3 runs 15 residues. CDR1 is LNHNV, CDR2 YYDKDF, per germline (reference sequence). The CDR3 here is CATSIRGPGHTEAFF. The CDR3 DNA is TGTGCCACCAGCATAAGGGGGCCGGGGCACACTGAAGCTTTCTTT.

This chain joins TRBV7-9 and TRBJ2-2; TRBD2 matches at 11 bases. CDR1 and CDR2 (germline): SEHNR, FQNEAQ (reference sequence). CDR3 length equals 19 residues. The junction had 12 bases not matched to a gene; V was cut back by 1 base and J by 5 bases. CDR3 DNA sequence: TGTGCCAGCAGCTTAGTCACTAGCGGGAGTACCCGGCGTACCGGGGAGCTGTTTTTT. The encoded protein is CASSLVTSGSTRRTGELFF.

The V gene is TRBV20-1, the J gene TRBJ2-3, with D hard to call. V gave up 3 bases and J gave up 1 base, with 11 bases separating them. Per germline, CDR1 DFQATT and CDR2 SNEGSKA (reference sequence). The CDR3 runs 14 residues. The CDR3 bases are TGCAGTGCTAGGGATGGCCGGGGCACAGATACGCAGTATTTT. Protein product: CSARDGRGTDTQYF.

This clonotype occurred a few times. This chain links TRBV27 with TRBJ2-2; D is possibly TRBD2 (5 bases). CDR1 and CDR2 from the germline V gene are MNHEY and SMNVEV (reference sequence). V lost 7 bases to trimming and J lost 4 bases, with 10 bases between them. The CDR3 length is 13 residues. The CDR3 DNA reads TGTGCCAGCATGGCGAGGGCCACCGGGGAGCTGTTTTTT. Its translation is CASMARATGELFF.